One and the same sample provided the 26 T cell receptor beta chains below, sequenced in a study of neurological immune-mediated disorders. TCRdb re-called the 5' RACE reads with MiXCR, one entry per CDR3 protein. The sample comprises some 29,000 distinct CDR3 sequences, about an eighth of which are singletons, and 5.5% to 7.5% rests with the top ten. The sample taken for sequencing was PBMCs. These receptors came from an older woman in good health.

The table lists this clonotype with many counts. This chain connects TRBV14 to TRBJ1-1; D is unclear. Trimming stripped 0 bases from V and 1 base from J, with 9 bases between. Germline CDR1 and CDR2: SGHDN and FVKESK. The CDR3 extends over 15 amino acids. The CDR3 bases are TGTGCCAGCAGCCAAGAGCGGTTAAAGAACACTGAAGCTTTCTTT. Translated, it gives CASSQERLKNTEAFF.

In its sample, this clonotype was seen many times. The rearrangement links TRBV5-1 to TRBJ1-1; no definite D call. V was shortened by 0 bases and J by 10 bases, with 13 bases between the two germline ends. Germline V gene data show CDR1 as SGHRS and CDR2 as YFSETQ. This CDR3 comprises 13 residues. The CDR3 here is CASSLEKSNRAFF. Written as DNA, the CDR3 is TGCGCCAGCAGCTTGGAGAAATCGAACAGAGCTTTCTTT.

This clonotype was seen only once. The chain links TRBV7-6 to TRBJ2-2; D is undetermined. Trimming left V 6 bases short and J 2 bases short, with 7 bases between. This CDR3 is built from 13 residues. Germline V gives CDR1 SGHVS, CDR2 FNYEAQ. The CDR3, as DNA: TGTGCCAGCAGTCAAGCCAACACCGGGGAGCTGTTTTTT. As protein: CASSQANTGELFF. The variable domain in full, completed from reference TRBV7-6 and TRBJ2-2, reads GAGVSQSPRYKVTKRGQDVALRCDPISGHVSLYWYRQALGQGPEFLTYFNYEAQQDKSGLPNDRFSAERPEGSISTLTIQRTEQRDSAMYRCASSQANTGELFFGEGSRLTVL.

This clonotype was seen many times. The gene calls are TRBV5-1 and TRBJ2-3; 8 positions agree with TRBD2. There are 17 residues in the CDR3. CDR1 and CDR2 from the germline V gene are SGHRS and YFSETQ. Germline trimming cut 3 bases from V and 1 base from J; bases unmatched to any gene: 10. In DNA form, the CDR3 reads TGCGCCAGCAGCTATGGTACCGGGGGGGCCGGCACAGATACGCAGTATTTT. Amino acids: CASSYGTGGAGTDTQYF.

This clonotype has at least ten counts. V usage is TRBV7-2 and J usage is TRBJ1-2, with D possibly being TRBD1 (6 bases). V lost 4 bases, J lost 7 bases, and 13 bases lay in between. The CDR3 consists of 13 residues. Germline V lookup: CDR1 SGHTA, CDR2 FQGNSA. CDR3 loop: CASSSHRVGGYTF. As DNA, the CDR3 is TGTGCCAGCAGCTCACACAGGGTCGGTGGCTACACCTTC. The complete variable domain, with remaining parts taken from reference TRBV7-2 and TRBJ1-2, reads GAGVSQSPSNKVTEKGKDVELRCDPISGHTALYWYRQSLGQGLEFLIYFQGNSAPDKSGLPSDRFSAERTGGSVSTLTIQRTQQEDSAVYLCASSSHRVGGYTFGSGTRLTVV.

This clonotype was detected many times. The gene calls are TRBV18 and TRBJ1-1; no reliable D call. This CDR3 is built from 13 residues. Between the trimmed V and J ends, which lost 3 bases and 0 bases, there was a span of 5 bases. From germline, CDR1 is KGHSH and CDR2 LQKENI. Here the CDR3 reads CASSPDMNTEAFF. The CDR3 DNA reads as TGTGCCAGCTCACCTGACATGAACACTGAAGCTTTCTTT.

This clonotype was seen many times. The chain employs TRBV7-9 and TRBJ1-1; D is uncertain. In germline, CDR1 is SEHNR, CDR2 FQNEAQ (reference sequence). The CDR3 has 13 amino acids. V lost 1 base to trimming and J lost 5 bases, with 8 bases between them. For the CDR3, the DNA is TGTGCCAGCAGCTTAGGATGGGGAACTGAAGCTTTCTTT. This sequence encodes CASSLGWGTEAFF.

This clonotype was recorded at least ten times. V gene TRBV12-3 or TRBV12-4 combines with J gene TRBJ1-2, with D unclear. Trimming took off 2 bases at V and 2 bases at J, with 24 bases between the two ends. The CDR3 contains 19 residues. CDR3 in amino acids: CASSLSFGLDGPGNYGYTF. DNA for the CDR3: TGTGCCAGCAGTTTAAGTTTCGGCCTTGACGGGCCCGGGAACTATGGCTACACCTTC.

This clonotype was seen at least ten times. The chain carries TRBV4-3 and TRBJ1-1, with a possible D match to TRBD1 (5 bases). Germline V gives CDR1 LGHNA, CDR2 YSLEER. V lost 3 bases and J lost 1, with 6 bases in between. This CDR3 has 13 amino acids. The CDR3 spells CASSHQGNTEAFF. The DNA of the CDR3 is TGCGCCAGCAGCCATCAGGGGAACACTGAAGCTTTCTTT.

At least ten counts were recorded for this clonotype. The chain recombines TRBV7-2 with TRBJ1-4; 9 bases agree with TRBD1. This CDR3 spans 15 amino acids. V lost 5 bases, J lost 4 bases, and 5 bases stayed unmatched. Germline V gene data show CDR1 as SGHTA and CDR2 as FQGNSA. This chain's CDR3 is CASSVRGQGNEKLFF. The CDR3 DNA is TGTGCCAGCAGCGTAAGGGGACAGGGTAATGAAAAACTGTTTTTT.

This clonotype was seen repeatedly, ten times or more. V gene TRBV7-2 combines with J gene TRBJ2-7; D is unclear. This CDR3 is built from 13 residues. V was shortened by 2 bases and J by 4 bases, with 9 bases between the two germline ends. Per germline, CDR1 SGHTA and CDR2 FQGNSA. The CDR3 here is CASSLRSGYEQYF. As DNA, the CDR3 is TGTGCCAGCAGCTTAAGGTCCGGGTACGAGCAGTACTTC.

This clonotype was recorded many times. This chain connects TRBV4-1 to TRBJ2-3; 10 bases align to TRBD2. This CDR3 is 17 amino acids long. CDR1 and CDR2 (germline): MGHRA, YSYEKL. The V and J ends lost 1 base and 5 bases, in that order; junction bases with no gene match: 9. CDR3 in DNA: TGCGCCAGCAGCCAAGCCCTGCTAGCGGGGGCCGGAGATACGCAGTATTTT. Translating gives CASSQALLAGAGDTQYF.

This clonotype was picked up many times. The genes are TRBV7-2 and TRBJ2-2; possibly TRBD2 for D (6 bases). The CDR3 has 14 amino acids. Trimming shortened V by 0 bases and J by 4 bases, and 6 bases separated the two germline ends. Germline V gene data show CDR1 as SGHTA and CDR2 as FQGNSA. The CDR3 here is CASSLAGGTGELFF. CDR3 in DNA: TGTGCCAGCAGCTTAGCGGGGGGCACCGGGGAGCTGTTTTTT.

A few counts support this clonotype. The rearrangement uses TRBV7-2 and TRBJ2-7, with D possibly being TRBD1 or TRBD2 (5 bases each). Trimming removed 10 bases at V and 4 bases at J, with 17 bases between. The CDR3 runs 13 residues. Germline V gives CDR1 SGHTA, CDR2 FQGNSA. DNA of the CDR3: TGTGCCACCACGCCGAGGGGCGCATACGAGCAGTACTTC. Its protein is CATTPRGAYEQYF.

Ten or more counts support this clonotype. This rearrangement joins TRBV7-2 to TRBJ1-2; 7 bases are a match to TRBD1. The CDR3 loop spans 15 amino acids. Per the germline V gene, CDR1 is SGHTA and CDR2 is FQGNSA. Trimming removed 3 bases from V and 2 bases from J; junction bases left unmatched: 6. This chain's CDR3 is CASSLALTGNYGYTF. CDR3 bases: TGTGCCAGCAGCTTGGCGCTGACAGGGAACTATGGCTACACCTTC.

In this sample, this clonotype turned up many times. The chain joins TRBV6-1 to TRBJ2-1; either TRBD1 or TRBD2 may supply D (5 bases each). Germline V gene lookup returns CDR1 MNHNS and CDR2 SASEGT. The V and J ends lost 7 bases and 6 bases respectively, with 10 bases between them. The CDR3 sequence is 12 residues long. CDR3 sequence (DNA): TGTGCCAGCATGGGGGAGCCCAATGAGCAGTTCTTC. This encodes CASMGEPNEQFF.

This chain uses TRBV7-6 with TRBJ1-1; no definite D call. Germline CDR1 SGHVS, CDR2 FNYEAQ. The CDR3 covers 13 residues. V lost 3 bases and J 2 bases, leaving 7 bases between the germline ends. The CDR3 DNA reads as TGTGCCAGCAGCTTCAACACCAACACTGAAGCTTTCTTT. It codes for CASSFNTNTEAFF.

This clonotype has at least ten counts. The gene calls are TRBV20-1 and TRBJ1-1; D gene ambiguous. Germline V CDR1 and CDR2: DFQATT, SNEGSKA (reference sequence). There are 11 residues in the CDR3. The ends were cut back, 6 bases at V and 6 bases at J, with 11 bases in the middle. CDR3 nucleotide sequence: TGCAGTGCCGCGGACTTCCCTGAAGCTTTCTTT. Its protein product is CSAADFPEAFF.

This clonotype was seen at least ten times. The J gene is TRBJ1-1, the V gene TRBV7-9; 7 bases line up with TRBD1. Germline CDR1 and CDR2: SEHNR and FQNEAQ (reference sequence). The CDR3 sequence is 15 residues long. V was clipped by 5 bases and J by 6 bases; unmatched bases: 12. CDR3 nucleotide sequence: TGTGCCAGCAGCCCAGAAGGACAGGTGGGATCTGAAGCTTTCTTT. Translated, it gives CASSPEGQVGSEAFF.

This clonotype qualifies as medium-sized (0.01 to 0.1%). The chain combines TRBV7-9 with TRBJ1-1, with no clear D. Germline V gives CDR1 SEHNR, CDR2 FQNEAQ (reference sequence). This CDR3 has 11 amino acids. Trimming took off 4 bases at V and 8 bases at J, with 8 bases between the two ends. CDR3 amino acids: CASSSGTEAFF. As DNA, the CDR3 is TGTGCCAGCAGCTCGGGAACCGAAGCTTTCTTT.

This clonotype has a count of ten or more. J is TRBJ2-1 and V is TRBV6-5; 9 positions match TRBD2. This CDR3 has 16 residues. V was pared by 0 bases and J by 6 bases, with 6 bases of the junction left unmatched. The germline gives CDR1 MNHEY, CDR2 SVGAGI. The CDR3 DNA reads as TGTGCCAGCAGTTACTCGTTTAGCGGGAGAGGCAATGAGCAGTTCTTC. The encoded protein is CASSYSFSGRGNEQFF.

This clonotype was seen many times. The V gene is TRBV7-9, the J gene TRBJ1-6; D ambiguous. Trimming removed 0 bases from V and 1 base from J, with 7 bases in between. The CDR3 has 16 amino acids. CDR1 SEHNR and CDR2 FQNEAQ come from the germline V gene (reference sequence). The CDR3 reads CASSLASGSYNSPLHF. The CDR3 coding sequence is TGTGCCAGCAGCTTAGCATCGGGGTCCTATAATTCACCCCTCCACTTT.

This clonotype was seen repeatedly, ten times or more. The CDR3 protein is CASSLLQGFYEQYF. The CDR3 DNA sequence: TGCGCCAGCAGCTTGCTACAGGGATTCTACGAGCAGTACTTC. The chain recombines TRBV5-1 with TRBJ2-7; a weak D match, TRBD1 (6 bases). This CDR3 spans 14 amino acids. Germline assignment: CDR1 SGHRS and CDR2 YFSETQ. V gave up 1 base and J gave up 3 bases, with 11 bases separating them.

In this sample, this clonotype turned up many times. The chain is built from TRBV5-1 and TRBJ2-5, with D possibly TRBD1 on 6 matching bases. The CDR3 consists of 14 residues. V was pared by 3 bases and J by 2 bases, with 11 bases between. Germline CDR1 is SGHRS and CDR2 is YFSETQ. This CDR3 is CASSSQGFQETQYF. The CDR3 DNA follows: TGCGCCAGCAGCTCCCAGGGGTTTCAAGAGACCCAGTACTTC. The whole variable domain, filled in from reference TRBV5-1 and TRBJ2-5, reads KAGVTQTPRYLIKTRGQQVTLSCSPISGHRSVSWYQQTPGQGLQFLFEYFSETQRNKGNFPGRFSGRQFSNSRSEMNVSTLELGDSALYLCASSSQGFQETQYFGPGTRLLVL.

This clonotype is labeled medium-sized. The DNA of the CDR3 is TGTGCCAGCAGCTTAACCCCGAGGCAAGATACGCAGTATTTT. Protein product: CASSLTPRQDTQYF. The chain employs TRBV7-2 and TRBJ2-3; D is ambiguous. The CDR3 covers 14 residues. V was trimmed by 2 bases and J by 5 bases, leaving 11 bases between them. Germline V CDR1 and CDR2: SGHTA, FQGNSA.

This clonotype occurred many times. The chain carries TRBV18 and TRBJ2-7, with 9 bases lining up with TRBD1. The trim removed 4 bases at V and 2 bases at J, leaving 3 bases unmatched. Germline V gene data show CDR1 as KGHSH and CDR2 as LQKENI. CDR3 size: 14 residues. Written as DNA, the CDR3 is TGTGCCAGCTCACAGGGGACAGGGACCTACGAGCAGTACTTC. Its protein is CASSQGTGTYEQYF.